The rows below give T cell receptor beta chains drawn from one sample of a study of blood T cells in healthy people across ages. TCRdb independently ran MiXCR on the 5' RACE reads; one entry per CDR3 protein. The sample lists under 1,000,000 distinct CDR3 sequences; under 40% were seen once. Input material: blood. The receptors stem from a man between 18 and 35 years old in good health. The CDR3 runs from the conserved cysteine through the conserved F or W. Each record gives: J gene, V gene, CDR3 length, D gene, clone size, CDR3 protein, CDR3 DNA. A D gene is named only where the DNA matches it firmly. Size tells how often a clone was seen (once, few, many) or the class of an expanded clone, and some rows leave it out.

j_gene: TRBJ1-1
v_gene: TRBV6-1
len: 12
d_gene: TRBD1
abundance: few
CDR3aa: CASRTGGVEAFF
CDR3nt: TGTGCCAGCCGTACAGGGGGCGTTGAAGCTTTCTTT

j_gene: TRBJ1-5
v_gene: TRBV20-1
len: 14
d_gene: -
abundance: many
CDR3aa: CSARPRDTYQPQHF
CDR3nt: TGCAGTGCTAGACCCAGGGACACCTATCAGCCCCAGCATTTT

j_gene: TRBJ2-3
v_gene: TRBV10-3
len: 14
d_gene: TRBD2
abundance: many
CDR3aa: CAISGTSGADTQYF
CDR3nt: TGTGCCATCAGTGGGACTAGCGGGGCAGATACGCAGTATTTT

j_gene: TRBJ2-3
v_gene: TRBV28
len: 13
d_gene: TRBD2
abundance: -
CDR3aa: CASMAGGPGTQYF
CDR3nt: TGTGCCAGCATGGCGGGGGGACCAGGTACGCAGTATTTT

j_gene: TRBJ1-2
v_gene: TRBV14
len: 12
d_gene: -
abundance: many
CDR3aa: CASSQVGYGYTF
CDR3nt: TGCGCCAGCAGCCAAGTAGGGTATGGCTACACCTTC

j_gene: TRBJ1-4
v_gene: TRBV20-1
len: 16
d_gene: -
abundance: once
CDR3aa: CSASMGGWEGSEKLFF
CDR3nt: TGCAGTGCTAGTATGGGGGGCTGGGAAGGAAGTGAAAAACTGTTTTTT

j_gene: TRBJ1-3
v_gene: TRBV3-1
len: 15
d_gene: -
abundance: -
CDR3aa: CASSQDGGSGNTIYF
CDR3nt: TGTGCCAGCAGCCAAGATGGGGGGTCCGGAAACACCATATATTTT

j_gene: TRBJ2-3
v_gene: TRBV28
len: 14
d_gene: TRBD1
abundance: few
CDR3aa: CASGGTGSSDTQYF
CDR3nt: TGTGCCAGCGGGGGGACAGGGAGCTCAGATACGCAGTATTTT

j_gene: TRBJ2-1
v_gene: TRBV10-3
len: 16
d_gene: TRBD2
abundance: many
CDR3aa: CAIRPTSGGSYNEQFF
CDR3nt: TGTGCCATCAGACCCACTAGCGGGGGTTCCTACAATGAGCAGTTCTTC

j_gene: TRBJ2-6
v_gene: TRBV15
len: 17
d_gene: -
abundance: -
CDR3aa: CATSRVQDSSGANVLTF
CDR3nt: TGTGCCACCAGCAGAGTTCAGGACAGCTCTGGGGCCAACGTCCTGACTTTC

j_gene: TRBJ2-4
v_gene: TRBV6-2/TRBV6-3
len: 16
d_gene: -
abundance: few
CDR3aa: CASSYDPNASKNIQYF
CDR3nt: TGCGCCAGCAGTTACGATCCAAACGCATCCAAAAACATTCAGTACTTC

j_gene: TRBJ2-5
v_gene: TRBV20-1
len: 15
d_gene: TRBD1
abundance: -
CDR3aa: CSARPGTGVYNEQYF
CDR3nt: TGCAGTGCTAGGCCCGGGACAGGGGTCTACAATGAGCAGTACTTC

j_gene: TRBJ2-3
v_gene: TRBV7-7
len: 20
d_gene: TRBD2
abundance: few
CDR3aa: CASSFSPRLAGRPSTDTQYF
CDR3nt: TGTGCCAGCAGTTTCAGCCCTCGGCTAGCGGGTCGTCCTAGCACAGATACGCAGTATTTT

j_gene: TRBJ2-2
v_gene: TRBV27
len: 16
d_gene: -
abundance: few
CDR3aa: CASSLSGRGSTGELFF
CDR3nt: TGTGCCAGCAGTTTATCTGGGCGGGGCAGCACCGGGGAGCTGTTTTTT

j_gene: TRBJ1-6
v_gene: TRBV7-2
len: 16
d_gene: -
abundance: many
CDR3aa: CASSLEAGSDRSPLHF
CDR3nt: TGTGCCAGCAGCTTAGAAGCAGGCAGTGATCGTTCACCCCTCCACTTT

j_gene: TRBJ1-2
v_gene: TRBV27
len: 13
d_gene: TRBD1
abundance: -
CDR3aa: CASSPDRAGGYTF
CDR3nt: TGTGCCAGCAGCCCCGACAGGGCAGGCGGCTACACCTTC

j_gene: TRBJ2-1
v_gene: TRBV7-9
len: 17
d_gene: -
abundance: -
CDR3aa: CASSLAGWGSSYNEQFF
CDR3nt: TGTGCCAGCAGCTTAGCGGGATGGGGTAGCTCCTACAATGAGCAGTTCTTC

j_gene: TRBJ1-5
v_gene: TRBV24-1
len: 15
d_gene: TRBD1
abundance: few
CDR3aa: CATSDGQGADQPQHF
CDR3nt: TGTGCCACCAGTGATGGACAGGGGGCTGATCAGCCCCAGCATTTT

j_gene: TRBJ2-7
v_gene: TRBV6-2/TRBV6-3
len: 14
d_gene: -
abundance: -
CDR3aa: CASSYEQPPHEQYF
CDR3nt: TGTGCCAGCAGTTACGAACAGCCCCCGCACGAGCAGTACTTC

j_gene: TRBJ2-3
v_gene: TRBV12-3/TRBV12-4
len: 16
d_gene: -
abundance: few
CDR3aa: CASSLIRGASTDTQYF
CDR3nt: TGTGCCAGCAGTTTAATCAGGGGAGCTAGCACAGATACGCAGTATTTT

j_gene: TRBJ2-3
v_gene: TRBV7-6
len: 15
d_gene: TRBD2
abundance: -
CDR3aa: CASSLSGAHTDTQYF
CDR3nt: TGTGCCAGCAGCCTTAGCGGGGCTCACACAGATACGCAGTATTTT

j_gene: TRBJ2-7
v_gene: TRBV2
len: 15
d_gene: -
abundance: -
CDR3aa: CASSEAEWESYEQYF
CDR3nt: TGTGCCAGCAGTGAAGCAGAGTGGGAGTCCTACGAGCAGTACTTC

j_gene: TRBJ2-3
v_gene: TRBV25-1
len: 15
d_gene: -
abundance: -
CDR3aa: CASSEDVLHTDTQYF
CDR3nt: TGTGCCAGCAGTGAAGACGTTCTCCACACAGATACGCAGTATTTT

j_gene: TRBJ2-5
v_gene: TRBV5-1
len: 13
d_gene: -
abundance: few
CDR3aa: CASTWDQRETQYF
CDR3nt: TGCGCCAGCACCTGGGACCAACGGGAGACCCAGTACTTC

j_gene: TRBJ2-7
v_gene: TRBV18
len: 15
d_gene: -
abundance: -
CDR3aa: CASSPSAETSYEQYF
CDR3nt: TGTGCCAGCTCACCCAGCGCAGAGACCTCCTACGAGCAGTACTTC

j_gene: TRBJ1-6
v_gene: TRBV7-3
len: 14
d_gene: -
abundance: -
CDR3aa: CASSSGHLNSPLHF
CDR3nt: TGTGCCAGCAGCTCCGGACACCTCAATTCACCCCTCCACTTT

j_gene: TRBJ2-5
v_gene: TRBV27
len: 15
d_gene: TRBD1
abundance: many
CDR3aa: CASSLVDLLRDSKYF
CDR3nt: TGTGCCAGCAGTTTGGTTGACCTACTCCGGGACAGCAAGTACTTC

j_gene: TRBJ2-1
v_gene: TRBV6-7
len: 15
d_gene: -
abundance: -
CDR3aa: CASSYSSRIGNEQFF
CDR3nt: TGTGCCAGCAGTTACTCCTCCCGGATAGGGAATGAGCAGTTCTTC

j_gene: TRBJ2-5
v_gene: TRBV6-1
len: 13
d_gene: -
abundance: few
CDR3aa: CASSEDVEETQYF
CDR3nt: TGTGCCAGCAGTGAGGATGTTGAAGAGACCCAGTACTTC

j_gene: TRBJ2-7
v_gene: TRBV25-1
len: 11
d_gene: -
abundance: -
CDR3aa: CASTQGNEQYF
CDR3nt: TGTGCCAGCACGCAGGGCAATGAGCAGTACTTC

j_gene: TRBJ2-5
v_gene: TRBV6-2/TRBV6-3
len: 12
d_gene: -
abundance: -
CDR3aa: CASSDWLETQYF
CDR3nt: TGTGCCAGCAGTGACTGGTTGGAGACCCAGTACTTC

j_gene: TRBJ1-1
v_gene: TRBV5-5
len: 14
d_gene: -
abundance: few
CDR3aa: CASSFRPMNTEAFF
CDR3nt: TGTGCCAGCAGCTTCCGGCCCATGAACACTGAAGCTTTCTTT

j_gene: TRBJ2-7
v_gene: TRBV12-3/TRBV12-4
len: 16
d_gene: TRBD1
abundance: -
CDR3aa: CASSLLQGARGNEQYF
CDR3nt: TGTGCCAGCAGCCTACTACAGGGGGCCAGGGGAAATGAGCAGTACTTC

j_gene: TRBJ2-3
v_gene: TRBV5-1
len: 14
d_gene: -
abundance: -
CDR3aa: CASSGGRGTDTQYF
CDR3nt: TGCGCCAGCAGCGGTGGCAGGGGAACAGATACGCAGTATTTT

j_gene: TRBJ2-1
v_gene: TRBV11-1
len: 16
d_gene: TRBD2
abundance: few
CDR3aa: CASSLGTGGPYNEQFF
CDR3nt: TGTGCCAGCAGCCTAGGAACGGGGGGACCCTACAATGAGCAGTTCTTC